The rows below give T cell receptor beta chains drawn from one sample of a study of T-cell memory formation after mild COVID-19. Via MiXCR, TCRdb re-called the 5' RACE reads, giving one row per CDR3 protein. This table has a few hundred thousand distinct CDR3 sequences, roughly 8.2% appearing once. Sequenced input: PBMCs or a T cell subset sorted from them (not recorded which). The source is a man younger than 35 who had mild COVID-19 (a few samples of this study predate the infection). Cell type and time point are not known. The CDR3 runs from the conserved cysteine through the conserved F or W. D genes are given only for firm matches. Size tells how often a clone was seen (once, few, many) or the class of an expanded clone, and some rows leave it out.

V	D	J	size	CDR3	DNA
TRBV5-1	-	TRBJ1-3	many	CASSPFGGAGNTIYF	TGCGCCAGCAGCCCTTTCGGCGGGGCAGGAAACACCATATATTTT
TRBV5-1	TRBD1	TRBJ1-1	-	CASSLQGEGTEAFF	TGCGCCAGCAGCTTACAGGGGGAGGGAACTGAAGCTTTCTTT
TRBV20-1	TRBD1	TRBJ1-3	-	CSYRGYGNTIYF	TGCAGTTACAGGGGGTACGGAAACACCATATATTTT
TRBV6-2/TRBV6-3	-	TRBJ2-7	-	CASSYRAHSEQYF	TGTGCCAGCAGTTACAGGGCCCACAGCGAGCAGTACTTC
TRBV3-1	TRBD1	TRBJ1-2	few	CASSQGRTGAYGYTF	TGTGCCAGCAGCCAAGGCCGGACAGGGGCCTATGGCTACACCTTC
TRBV28	-	TRBJ1-3	few	CASTAVGSSGNTIYF	TGTGCCAGCACCGCGGTGGGGAGCTCTGGAAACACCATATATTTT
TRBV4-2	-	TRBJ1-1	-	CASSQVQGMWAFF	TGTGCCAGCAGCCAAGTCCAGGGGATGTGGGCTTTCTTT
TRBV11-2	TRBD1	TRBJ2-1	few	CASSGTSGQGSNEQFF	TGTGCCAGCAGCGGCACGTCGGGACAGGGGTCGAATGAGCAGTTCTTC
TRBV7-2	-	TRBJ1-1	-	CASSLLIRAAEAFF	TGTGCCAGCAGCTTATTAATCCGAGCAGCTGAAGCTTTCTTT
TRBV11-2	-	TRBJ2-7	many	CASSPGVTYEQYF	TGTGCCAGCAGCCCTGGGGTAACCTACGAGCAGTACTTC
TRBV28	TRBD1	TRBJ1-1	-	CASSLGDREGSEAFF	TGTGCCAGCAGTTTGGGGGACAGGGAGGGGTCTGAAGCTTTCTTT
TRBV25-1	-	TRBJ2-1	few	CASSDVSRYNEQFF	TGTGCCAGCAGTGATGTAAGTCGCTACAATGAGCAGTTCTTC
TRBV7-2	-	TRBJ2-1	-	CASSSQVGNGNEQFF	TGTGCCAGCAGCTCCCAGGTCGGGAATGGCAATGAGCAGTTCTTC
TRBV4-3	-	TRBJ2-1	many	CASSEGAGALNEQFF	TGCGCCAGCAGCGAAGGTGCGGGGGCTCTCAATGAGCAGTTCTTC
TRBV5-1	-	TRBJ1-3	few	CASSLWGDSGNTIYF	TGCGCCAGCAGCCTTTGGGGGGACTCTGGAAACACCATATATTTT
TRBV6-6	TRBD1	TRBJ1-1	few	CAINPQGAGEAFF	TGTGCCATCAACCCCCAGGGGGCCGGGGAAGCTTTCTTT
TRBV20-1	TRBD2	TRBJ2-7	-	CSASGTSGGWEQYF	TGCAGTGCTAGCGGGACTAGCGGGGGATGGGAGCAGTACTTC
TRBV14	-	TRBJ1-1	-	CASSPFRGSGNTEAFF	TGTGCCAGCAGCCCATTTCGGGGGTCAGGGAACACTGAAGCTTTCTTT
TRBV7-9	TRBD1	TRBJ2-1	few	CASSTDRGSYNEQFF	TGTGCCAGCAGCACAGACAGGGGATCCTACAATGAGCAGTTCTTC
TRBV6-2/TRBV6-3	-	TRBJ1-5	once	CASRSDRSNQPQHF	TGTGCCAGCCGCTCGGACCGGAGCAATCAGCCCCAGCATTTT
TRBV4-3	-	TRBJ2-6	-	CASSALGGFSGANVLTF	TGCGCCAGCAGCGCCCTAGGGGGATTCTCTGGGGCCAACGTCCTGACTTTC
TRBV4-1	-	TRBJ2-5	-	CASSRAAAFETQYF	TGCGCCAGCAGCCGGGCGGCGGCCTTCGAGACCCAGTACTTC
TRBV5-1	-	TRBJ2-3	few	CASSSLGAADTQYF	TGCGCCAGCAGCTCCCTCGGGGCAGCAGATACGCAGTATTTT
TRBV3-1	-	TRBJ1-3	-	CASSPSHSGKTIYF	TGTGCCAGCTCCCCGTCCCACTCTGGAAAAACCATATATTTT
TRBV9	TRBD1	TRBJ2-7	-	CASSVGQGVLYEQYF	TGTGCCAGCAGCGTGGGACAGGGGGTTTTATACGAGCAGTACTTC
TRBV11-2	-	TRBJ1-1	many	CASSQSGGPEAFF	TGTGCCAGCAGTCAGTCGGGGGGCCCTGAAGCTTTCTTT
TRBV6-6	-	TRBJ2-6	many	CASSTPGANVLTF	TGTGCCAGCAGCACCCCTGGGGCCAACGTCCTGACTTTC
TRBV2	-	TRBJ2-7	-	CASSVKRATYEQYF	TGTGCCAGCAGTGTAAAGAGGGCTACCTACGAGCAGTACTTC
TRBV4-3	-	TRBJ2-3	-	CASSQLIGDTQYF	TGCGCCAGCAGCCAGCTTATAGGGGATACGCAGTATTTT
TRBV7-3	-	TRBJ2-2	few	CASSLSLAGELFF	TGTGCCAGCAGCTTAAGCTTGGCCGGGGAGCTGTTTTTT
TRBV15	-	TRBJ2-5	-	CATSSHRRGTSRETQYF	TGTGCCACCAGTTCTCACCGGCGGGGAACCTCGAGGGAGACCCAGTACTTC
TRBV6-2/TRBV6-3	-	TRBJ2-1	-	CASTQPYNEQFF	TGTGCCAGCACCCAACCCTACAATGAGCAGTTCTTC
TRBV2	-	TRBJ2-4	-	CASSERQGLAKNIQYF	TGTGCCAGCAGTGAGAGGCAGGGTTTAGCCAAAAACATTCAGTACTTC
TRBV6-2/TRBV6-3	TRBD2	TRBJ2-1	few	CASSYPGLAGGEQFF	TGTGCCAGCAGTTACCCGGGACTAGCGGGGGGCGAGCAGTTCTTC
TRBV18	-	TRBJ1-1	-	CASSPNRVGASTEAFF	TGTGCCAGCTCACCTAACAGGGTTGGGGCGAGCACTGAAGCTTTCTTT
TRBV6-5	-	TRBJ2-2	few	CASSYERTNTGELFF	TGTGCCAGCAGTTACGAAAGGACGAACACCGGGGAGCTGTTTTTT
TRBV7-2	TRBD2	TRBJ2-7	-	CASSRTSGGFYEQYF	TGTGCCAGCAGCCGTACTAGCGGGGGGTTTTACGAGCAGTACTTC
TRBV6-5	TRBD2	TRBJ2-3	many	CATFTGGALTQYF	TGTGCCACCTTTACCGGGGGGGCGCTTACGCAGTATTTT
TRBV9	-	TRBJ2-2	few	CASSVNRERGNTGELFF	TGTGCCAGCAGCGTCAACAGGGAAAGGGGGAACACCGGGGAGCTGTTTTTT
TRBV12-5	-	TRBJ1-1	many	CASGLSGNTEAFF	TGTGCTAGTGGCCTCTCAGGGAACACTGAAGCTTTCTTT
TRBV7-2	-	TRBJ1-1	few	CASSPGPGWNTEAFF	TGTGCCAGCAGCCCCGGACCGGGCTGGAACACTGAAGCTTTCTTT
TRBV6-5	-	TRBJ2-6	-	CASSSTGTLSGANVLTF	TGTGCCAGCAGTTCAACCGGGACACTCTCTGGGGCCAACGTCCTGACTTTC
TRBV7-2	-	TRBJ1-6	-	CASSPQGPGRNSPLHF	TGTGCCAGCAGCCCACAGGGACCCGGGAGGAATTCACCCCTCCACTTT
TRBV28	-	TRBJ2-2	-	CASRDRRNTGELFF	TGTGCCAGCAGAGATCGGAGGAACACCGGGGAGCTGTTTTTT
TRBV9	-	TRBJ2-1	-	CASSVRLESWGNEQFF	TGTGCCAGCAGCGTTCGATTAGAGTCTTGGGGGAATGAGCAGTTCTTC
TRBV7-2	TRBD1	TRBJ2-1	many	CASSGTGGRNEQFF	TGTGCCAGCAGCGGGACAGGTGGTCGCAATGAGCAGTTCTTC
TRBV11-2	TRBD1	TRBJ2-5	few	CASSLGAQGAETQYF	TGTGCCAGCAGCTTAGGTGCACAGGGGGCCGAGACCCAGTACTTC
TRBV5-1	-	TRBJ1-1	few	CASSLEGPGGTEAFF	TGCGCCAGCAGCTTGGAGGGACCGGGGGGCACTGAAGCTTTCTTT
TRBV12-3/TRBV12-4	-	TRBJ2-4	many	CASSLGERDIQYF	TGTGCCAGCAGTTTGGGGGAGAGAGACATTCAGTACTTC
TRBV9	-	TRBJ2-7	-	CASSVGPEGVLYEQYF	TGTGCCAGCAGCGTAGGCCCTGAAGGGGTTCTTTACGAGCAGTACTTC
TRBV16	-	TRBJ2-2	-	CASSRSLNRDYTGELFF	TGTGCCAGCAGCCGAAGTCTCAACAGGGACTACACCGGGGAGCTGTTTTTT
TRBV9	TRBD2	TRBJ2-4	few	CASSVGQRGKNIQYF	TGTGCCAGCAGCGTAGGACAGCGGGGCAAAAACATTCAGTACTTC
TRBV6-6	-	TRBJ1-2	many	CASSSGEYGYTF	TGTGCCAGCAGTTCAGGGGAATATGGCTACACCTTC
TRBV10-3	-	TRBJ2-7	many	CAISSGTSQYF	TGTGCCATCAGCTCCGGGACAAGCCAGTACTTC
TRBV7-2	-	TRBJ1-2	few	CASRPRQLPSNYGYTF	TGTGCCAGCAGACCTAGACAGCTACCATCTAACTATGGCTACACCTTC